The 23 T cell receptor beta chains below come from one sample, sequenced in a study of blood T cell repertoires in COVID-19. Repertoires were generated with immunoSEQ multiplex PCR, while TCRdb's copy carries only in-frame clones and drops some. The sample shows approximately 210,000 clones, 84% of them seen only once. Sequenced: peripheral blood. The receptor set was obtained from a woman in her fifties or sixties with active or convalescent COVID-19.

The genes are TRBV7-2 and TRBJ2-1; TRBD2 might be the D (6 bases). Germline loops: CDR1 SGHTA, CDR2 FQGNSA. CDR3 length: 16 residues. The ends were cut back, 1 base at V and 6 bases at J, with 16 bases in the middle. The CDR3 sequence: CASSLVGTSRLNEQFF. The CDR3, as DNA: TGTGCCAGCAGCTTAGTCGGAACTAGCCGACTCAATGAGCAGTTCTTC.

J is TRBJ2-3 and V is TRBV11-2; D not resolved. V was clipped by 5 bases and J by 6 bases, with 9 bases between them. The CDR3 has 12 amino acids. Germline V CDR1 and CDR2: SGHAT, FQNNGV. The DNA of the CDR3 is TGTGCCAGCAGCCAAAGGCGGGATACGCAGTATTTT. As protein: CASSQRRDTQYF.

The gene calls are TRBV3-1 (or the pseudogene TRBV3-2) and TRBJ2-2; the match to TRBD1 covers 11 bases. The CDR3 runs 16 residues. Trimming cost V 0 bases and J 4 bases; bases outside gene matches: 1. Per germline, CDR1 LGHDT and CDR2 YNNKEL (reference sequence). In nucleotides, the CDR3 is TGTGCCAGCAGCCAAGATGGGACAGGGGGCACCGGGGAGCTGTTTTTT. It codes for CASSQDGTGGTGELFF.

The V and J genes are TRBV7-8 and TRBJ2-7; TRBD1 matches 8 bases. V lost 2 bases and J lost 3; bases outside the gene matches: 15. The CDR3 contains 18 residues. The germline CDR1 and CDR2 sequences are SGHVS and FQNEAQ. In nucleotides, the CDR3 is TGTGCCAGCAGCTTAAGACAGGGGAGAAGAAACTACTACTACGAGCAGTACGTC. It is translated as CASSLRQGRRNYYYEQYV.

V and J are TRBV19 and TRBJ1-5; D perhaps matches TRBD1 (5 bases). The CDR3 covers 15 residues. With 3 bases removed from V and 0 bases from J, the gap between germline ends came to 9 bases. Germline values: CDR1 LNHDA, CDR2 SQIVND (reference sequence). CDR3 in amino acids: CASSIFRDSNQPQHF. The CDR3 DNA is TGTGCCAGTAGTATTTTCAGGGATAGCAATCAGCCCCAGCATTTT.

This chain connects TRBV29-1 to TRBJ1-2, with 9 nucleotides matching TRBD1. Germline V CDR1 and CDR2: SQVTM, ANQGSEA. V was clipped by 7 bases and J by 3 bases; unmatched bases: 9. The CDR3 runs 14 residues. The CDR3 here is CSAPTGQGHYGYTF. In DNA form, the CDR3 reads TGCAGCGCGCCCACGGGACAGGGACACTATGGCTACACCTTC. Full variable domain (missing parts from reference TRBV29-1 and TRBJ1-2): SAVISQKPSRDICQRGTSLTIQCQVDSQVTMMFWYRQQPGQSLTLIATANQGSEATYESGFVIDKFPISRPNLTFSTLTVSNMSPEDSSIYLCSAPTGQGHYGYTFGSGTRLTVV.

The chain links TRBV6-4 to TRBJ1-5; D remains ambiguous. The CDR3 is made up of 13 amino acids. Germline CDR1 reads MRHNA; CDR2 reads SNTAGT. Trimming cost V 6 bases and J 2 bases, with 8 bases left between them. For the CDR3, the DNA is TGTGCCAGCAGCCCCGAGGGCAATCAGCCCCAGCATTTT. It codes for CASSPEGNQPQHF.

This sequence joins TRBV6-5 and TRBJ1-1, with a tentative D call TRBD1 (6 bases). This CDR3 contains 14 residues. Germline lookup yields CDR1 MNHEY and CDR2 SVGAGI. Trimming removed 9 bases from V and 0 bases from J, with 14 bases in between. The CDR3 nucleotides are TGTGCCAGTCGAGGGGGGGGGCTGAACACTGAAGCTTTCTTT. It is translated as CASRGGGLNTEAFF.

The chain carries TRBV6-6 and TRBJ1-6; possibly TRBD1 for D (6 bases). Trimming stripped 2 bases from V and 7 bases from J, with 12 bases between. This CDR3 is 15 amino acids long. The germline CDR1 and CDR2 sequences are MNHNY and SVGAGI (reference sequence). The CDR3 reads CASSYTGLANSPLHF. CDR3 DNA: TGTGCCAGCAGTTACACAGGGCTGGCAAATTCACCCCTCCACTTT.

The CDR3 is CANTGYTEAFF. The CDR3 bases are TGTGCCAACACAGGGTACACTGAAGCTTTCTTT. This chain links TRBV2 with TRBJ1-1, with D possibly matching TRBD1 (6 bases). The CDR3 consists of 11 residues. Trimming took 10 bases from V and 3 from J, leaving 9 bases between them. Germline CDR1 SNHLY, CDR2 FYNNEI.

This clone was counted between two and nine times. V usage is TRBV6-1 and J usage is TRBJ1-2, with D perhaps TRBD1 (5 bases). Germline V gives CDR1 MNHNS, CDR2 SASEGT. The CDR3 consists of 16 residues. V was cut by 0 bases and J by 5 bases, with 16 bases left in between. CDR3 coding DNA: TGTGCCAGCAGTGAAGCGGGGAGGGGTTCGGAATATGGCTACACCTTC. This sequence encodes CASSEAGRGSEYGYTF.

The chain employs TRBV7-9 and TRBJ2-2, with TRBD2 as a possible D gene (6 bases). The CDR3 is 15 amino acids. The V end lost 1 base, the J end lost 3 bases, and 9 bases lay between the germline ends. Looked up from germline, CDR1 is SEHNR and CDR2 is FQNEAQ (reference sequence). The CDR3 coding sequence is TGTGCCAGCAGCTTAGGATCGGGAGACACCGGGGAGCTGTTTTTT. It translates to CASSLGSGDTGELFF.

The chain carries TRBV6-5 and TRBJ1-5; D not certain. V shed 6 bases and J shed 2 bases, with 11 bases lying between them. Germline V gene lookup returns CDR1 MNHEY and CDR2 SVGAGI. The CDR3 has 14 amino acids. The CDR3 spells CASSHGEGNQPQHF. The DNA of the CDR3 is TGTGCCAGCAGCCACGGGGAGGGCAATCAGCCCCAGCATTTT.

The V call is TRBV15, the J call TRBJ1-2; D is perhaps TRBD1 (5 bases). Trimming pared 4 bases from V and 4 bases from J, leaving 10 bases between. The germline V gene encodes CDR1 LNHNV and CDR2 YYDKDF (reference sequence). The CDR3 spans 13 residues. CDR3 residues: CATSKGAGYGYTF. CDR3 coding DNA: TGTGCCACCAGCAAAGGGGCAGGCTATGGCTACACCTTC.

This chain joins TRBV6-5 and TRBJ2-3, with D possibly being TRBD2 (5 bases). This CDR3 is 14 amino acids long. Per germline, CDR1 MNHEY and CDR2 SVGAGI. The V end lost 6 bases, the J end lost 2 bases, and 12 bases lay between the germline ends. The CDR3: CASRSNGDTDTQYF. The CDR3 DNA reads as TGTGCCAGCAGATCAAACGGGGACACAGATACGCAGTATTTT.

This chain joins TRBV2 and TRBJ2-1; 11 bases are shared with TRBD2. V lost 7 bases, J lost 7 bases, and 6 bases stayed unmatched. This CDR3 contains 14 residues. CDR1 and CDR2 (germline): SNHLY, FYNNEI. This chain's CDR3 is CASNPGLADNEQFF. In nucleotides, the CDR3 is TGTGCCAGCAATCCGGGACTAGCGGATAATGAGCAGTTCTTC.

Regarding this clone: Other DNA sequences within the sample encode an identical CDR3. V and J are TRBV19 and TRBJ1-3; D is possibly TRBD1 (5 bases). This CDR3 spans 15 amino acids. The V gene lost 1 base and the J gene lost 0 bases, with 7 bases spanning the gap. The germline gives CDR1 LNHDA, CDR2 SQIVND (reference sequence). The CDR3 sequence is CASSIGDSSGNTIYF. In DNA form, the CDR3 reads TGTGCCAGTAGTATAGGAGACAGCTCTGGAAACACCATATATTTT.

The chain uses TRBV6-5 and TRBJ1-2; TRBD1 matches 7 bases. This CDR3 contains 13 residues. V shed 9 bases, J shed 0 bases, and the junction held 4 bases outside the gene matches. Germline V gene data show CDR1 as MNHEY and CDR2 as SVGAGI. The CDR3: CASRRGPNYGYTF. The DNA of the CDR3 is TGTGCCAGTCGGAGGGGGCCTAACTATGGCTACACCTTC.

DNA of the CDR3: TGCGCCAGCAGCTTGAGTTCTAGCGGGATTTACGAGCAGTACTTC. The encoded protein is CASSLSSSGIYEQYF. This chain joins TRBV5-1 and TRBJ2-7, with 9 bases fitting TRBD2. Trimming at V came to 1 base and at J to 4 bases, leaving 6 bases not matched to a gene. The length of the CDR3 is 15 residues. In germline, CDR1 is SGHRS, CDR2 YFSETQ. The whole variable domain, filled in from reference TRBV5-1 and TRBJ2-7, reads KAGVTQTPRYLIKTRGQQVTLSCSPISGHRSVSWYQQTPGQGLQFLFEYFSETQRNKGNFPGRFSGRQFSNSRSEMNVSTLELGDSALYLCASSLSSSGIYEQYFGPGTRLTVT.

The chain recombines TRBV19 with TRBJ1-2; tentatively, D is TRBD1 (6 bases). Looked up from germline, CDR1 is LNHDA and CDR2 is SQIVND (reference sequence). The CDR3 runs 12 residues. The ends were cut back, 9 bases at V and 6 bases at J, with 14 bases in the middle. This chain's CDR3 is CASSTGKHGYTF. The CDR3, as DNA: TGTGCCAGCTCTACAGGGAAACATGGCTACACCTTC.

This chain links TRBV6-5 with TRBJ1-5; TRBD1 matches at 7 bases. The CDR3 is made up of 14 amino acids. The V gene's germline CDR1 is MNHEY and CDR2 SVGAGI. V trimming: 2 bases; J trimming: 6 bases; junction bases outside the gene matches: 4. The CDR3, as DNA: TGTGCCAGCAGTTACGCACAGGGGTTTCAGCCCCAGCATTTT. This gives the protein CASSYAQGFQPQHF.

The chain employs TRBV24-1 and TRBJ1-2, with a weak D call TRBD1 (5 bases). The germline V gene encodes CDR1 KGHDR and CDR2 SFDVKD. The V end was cut by 6 bases, the J end by 4 bases, with 11 bases between. The CDR3 spans 13 residues. The CDR3 bases are TGTGCCACCAGTAGTGACAGTACCTATGGCTACACCTTC. Encoded protein: CATSSDSTYGYTF.

The chain links TRBV4-1 to TRBJ2-5; 12 bases match TRBD2. The CDR3 extends over 16 amino acids. From germline, CDR1 is MGHRA and CDR2 YSYEKL. V gave up 3 bases and J gave up 4 bases; unmatched junction bases: 6. CDR3 amino acids: CASSHLAGGRRETQYF. The CDR3 DNA reads as TGCGCCAGCAGCCACCTAGCGGGGGGGCGAAGAGAGACCCAGTACTTC.